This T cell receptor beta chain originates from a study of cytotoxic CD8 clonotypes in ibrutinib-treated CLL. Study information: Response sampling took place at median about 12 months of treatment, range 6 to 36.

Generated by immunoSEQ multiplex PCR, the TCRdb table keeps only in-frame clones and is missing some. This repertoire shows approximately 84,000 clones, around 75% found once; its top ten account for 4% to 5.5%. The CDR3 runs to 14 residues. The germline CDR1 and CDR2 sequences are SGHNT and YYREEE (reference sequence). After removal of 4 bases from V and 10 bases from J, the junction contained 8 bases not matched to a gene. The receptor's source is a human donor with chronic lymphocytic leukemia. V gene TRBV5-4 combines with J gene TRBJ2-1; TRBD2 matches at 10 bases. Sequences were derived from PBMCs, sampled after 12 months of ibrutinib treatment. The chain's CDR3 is CASSGGLAPPEQFF. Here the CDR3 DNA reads TGTGCCAGCAGCGGGGGACTAGCGCCGCCGGAGCAGTTCTTC.